This T cell receptor (beta chain) was identified during a study of blood T cell repertoires in COVID-19. About the research overall: Sites across the United States, Italy and Spain contributed samples from acute and convalescent COVID-19.

Participant age was about 18 to 89 years, and participants resided in roughly 25 US areas. Participant reports of clinical history set cohort assignment. V dropped 4 bases and J dropped 4; count of bases not matched to a gene: 7. The CDR3 contains 16 residues. The germline V gene has CDR1 KGHDR and CDR2 SFDVKD. Original processing notes: Amplified reference gene primers provided the basis for estimating nucleated cell counts. Method: immunoSEQ multiplex PCR; TCRdb's copy keeps in-frame clones and lacks some. D and trimming were read from the DNA, whereas the V and J calls and clone size are those reported in that table. Of roughly 250,000 clones listed, around 90% were seen once; the top ten hold about 1.5%.

The specimen sequenced was PBMCs or T cells enriched from blood (not recorded which). The rearrangement joins TRBV24-1 to TRBJ2-1, with TRBD2 matching over 9 bases. The receptor's source is a woman in her 50s who had recovered from COVID-19. This CDR3 reads CATSDSSGSGYNEQFF. The CDR3 DNA follows: TGTGCCACCAGTGACAGTAGCGGGAGCGGGTACAATGAGCAGTTCTTC.